The subject of this entry is one TCR beta chain. V gave up 2 bases and J gave up 2 bases, with 12 bases separating them. The CDR3 covers 15 residues. Germline V CDR1 and CDR2: SGHRS, YFSETQ. TCRbeta library construction was performed incorporating unique molecular identifiers. Each CDR3 protein is one row after TCRdb ran MiXCR on the PCR reads. The sample carries hundreds of thousands of distinct CDR3 sequences, roughly 13% recorded once. The data are from a study of T-cell reconstitution after alpha-beta-depleted transplantation in children. The genes are TRBV5-1 and TRBJ2-3; D perhaps matches TRBD2 (5 bases). The specimen was PBMCs, mostly from graft donor cells, collected 360 days after TCRalphabeta/CD19-depleted stem cell transplant. The receptor was derived from a male patient aged 10 to 17 who had a stem cell transplant for acute myeloid leukemia, so the T cells may come from the graft donor. The CDR3 bases are TGCGCCAGCAGCTTAGGACTCGACTACACAGATACGCAGTATTTT. This gives the protein CASSLGLDYTDTQYF.